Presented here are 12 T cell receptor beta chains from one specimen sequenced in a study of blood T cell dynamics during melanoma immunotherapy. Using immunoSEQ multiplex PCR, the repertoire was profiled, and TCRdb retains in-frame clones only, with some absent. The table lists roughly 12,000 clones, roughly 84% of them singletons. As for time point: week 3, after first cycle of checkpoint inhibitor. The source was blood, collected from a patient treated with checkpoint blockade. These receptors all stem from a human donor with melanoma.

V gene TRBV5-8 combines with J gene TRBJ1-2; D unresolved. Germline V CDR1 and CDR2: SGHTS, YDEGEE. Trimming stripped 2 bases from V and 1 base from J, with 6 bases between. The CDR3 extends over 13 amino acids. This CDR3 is CASSFTVNYGYTF. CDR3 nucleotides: TGTGCCAGCAGCTTCACAGTTAACTATGGCTACACCTTC.

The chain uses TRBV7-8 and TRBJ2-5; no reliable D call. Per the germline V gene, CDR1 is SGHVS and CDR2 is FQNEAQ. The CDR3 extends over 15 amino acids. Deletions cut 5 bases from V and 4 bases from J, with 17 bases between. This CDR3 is CASSASYGLAETQYF. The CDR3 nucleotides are TGTGCCAGCAGCGCCTCATACGGGCTGGCAGAGACCCAGTACTTC.

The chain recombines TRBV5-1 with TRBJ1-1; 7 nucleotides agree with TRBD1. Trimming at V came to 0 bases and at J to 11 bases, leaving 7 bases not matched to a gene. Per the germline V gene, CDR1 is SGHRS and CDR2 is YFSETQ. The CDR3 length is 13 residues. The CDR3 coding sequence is TGCGCCAGCAGCTTGGAGGAGGGGGCATCGGCTTTCTTT. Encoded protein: CASSLEEGASAFF.

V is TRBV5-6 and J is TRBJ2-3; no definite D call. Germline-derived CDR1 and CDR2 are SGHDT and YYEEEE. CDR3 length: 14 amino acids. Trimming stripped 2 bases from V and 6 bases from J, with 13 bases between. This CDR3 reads CASSFRTRPDTQYF. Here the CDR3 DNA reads TGTGCCAGCAGCTTCCGGACGAGACCGGATACGCAGTATTTT.

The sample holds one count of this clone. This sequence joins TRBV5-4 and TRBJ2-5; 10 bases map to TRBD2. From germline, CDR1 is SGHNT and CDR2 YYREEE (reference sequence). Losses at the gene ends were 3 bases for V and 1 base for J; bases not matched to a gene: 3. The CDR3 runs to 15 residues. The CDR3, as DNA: TGTGCCAGCAGCTCTAGCGGGGGACCCCAAGAGACCCAGTACTTC. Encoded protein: CASSSSGGPQETQYF. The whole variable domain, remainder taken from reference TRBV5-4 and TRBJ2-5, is ETGVTQSPTHLIKTRGQQVTLRCSSQSGHNTVSWYQQALGQGPQFIFQYYREEENGRGNFPPRFSGLQFPNYSSELNVNALELDDSALYLCASSSSGGPQETQYFGPGTRLLVL.

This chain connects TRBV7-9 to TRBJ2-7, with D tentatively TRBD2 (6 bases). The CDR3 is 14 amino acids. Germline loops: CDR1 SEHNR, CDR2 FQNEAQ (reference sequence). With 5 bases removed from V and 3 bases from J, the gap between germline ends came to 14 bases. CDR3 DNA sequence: TGTGCCAGCAGCCCCCGGGACTTTGGCTACGAGCAGTACTTC. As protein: CASSPRDFGYEQYF.

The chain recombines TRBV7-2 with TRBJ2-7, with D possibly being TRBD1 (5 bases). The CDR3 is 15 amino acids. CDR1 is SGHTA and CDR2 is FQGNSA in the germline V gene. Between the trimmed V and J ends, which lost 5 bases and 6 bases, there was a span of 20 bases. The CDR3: CASSPLGVQGGEQYF. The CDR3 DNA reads TGTGCCAGCAGCCCGCTGGGTGTGCAGGGTGGCGAGCAGTACTTC.

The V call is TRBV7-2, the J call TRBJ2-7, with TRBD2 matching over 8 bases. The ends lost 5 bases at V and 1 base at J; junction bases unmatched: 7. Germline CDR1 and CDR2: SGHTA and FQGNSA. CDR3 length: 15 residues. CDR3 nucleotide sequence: TGTGCCAGCAGCGATTCGGGGGGGCCTTCCTACGAGCAGTACTTC. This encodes CASSDSGGPSYEQYF.

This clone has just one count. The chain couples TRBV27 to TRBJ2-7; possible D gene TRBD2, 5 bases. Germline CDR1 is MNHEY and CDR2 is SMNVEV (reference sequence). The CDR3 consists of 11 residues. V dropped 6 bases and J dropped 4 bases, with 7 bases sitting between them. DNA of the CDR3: TGTGCCAGCAGCGAGGGTTACGAGCAGTACTTC. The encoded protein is CASSEGYEQYF.

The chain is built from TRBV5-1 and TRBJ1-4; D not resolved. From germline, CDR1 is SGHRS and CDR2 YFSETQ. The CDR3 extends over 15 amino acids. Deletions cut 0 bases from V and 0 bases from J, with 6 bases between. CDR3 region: CASSLGSATNEKLFF. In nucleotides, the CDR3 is TGCGCCAGCAGCTTGGGGTCTGCAACTAATGAAAAACTGTTTTTT.

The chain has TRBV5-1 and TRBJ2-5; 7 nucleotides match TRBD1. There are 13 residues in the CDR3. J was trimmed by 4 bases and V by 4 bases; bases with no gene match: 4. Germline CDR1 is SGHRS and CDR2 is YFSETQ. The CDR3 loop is CASSDAGGETQYF. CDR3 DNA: TGCGCCAGCAGCGACGCAGGGGGAGAGACCCAGTACTTC.

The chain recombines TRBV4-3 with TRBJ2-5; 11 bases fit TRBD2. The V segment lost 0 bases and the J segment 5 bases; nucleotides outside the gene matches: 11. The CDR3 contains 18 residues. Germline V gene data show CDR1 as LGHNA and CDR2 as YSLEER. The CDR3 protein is CASSQDTSGGPRRETQYF. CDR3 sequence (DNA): TGCGCCAGCAGCCAAGATACTAGCGGGGGCCCCAGGAGGGAGACCCAGTACTTC.